The rows below give T cell receptor beta chains drawn from one sample of a study of CD8+ T cells in alopecia areata. TCRdb keeps only in-frame clones here, not all; method: immunoSEQ multiplex PCR. The sample contains approximately 91,000 clones, over 40% of which appear only once. Sequencing was performed on CD4+ T cells sorted from blood. The receptors come from a human donor with alopecia areata. CDR3s include the opening cysteine and the closing phenylalanine or tryptophan. Each record gives: clone size, V gene, D gene, J gene, CDR3 DNA, CDR3 protein. The D gene is left open where the match is weak. Rows give clone size only sometimes, using once, few, many, or a class for an expanded clone.

clone size: few; V gene: TRBV19; D gene: .; J gene: TRBJ2-7; CDR3 DNA: TGTGCCAGTGGTCCCCGGACGGATTCCTACGAGCAGTACTTC; CDR3 protein: CASGPRTDSYEQYF
clone size: .; V gene: TRBV29-1; D gene: .; J gene: TRBJ2-5; CDR3 DNA: TGCAGCGTTGGACGGACAGCCTTACAAGAGACCCAGTACTTC; CDR3 protein: CSVGRTALQETQYF
clone size: .; V gene: TRBV15; D gene: .; J gene: TRBJ2-3; CDR3 DNA: TGTGCCACCAGCAGAGCGGGAGGGACAGGGACAGATACGCAGTATTTT; CDR3 protein: CATSRAGGTGTDTQYF
clone size: .; V gene: TRBV28; D gene: .; J gene: TRBJ2-3; CDR3 DNA: TGTGCCAGCCTTGCCCCGGGGTCGACAGATACGCAGTATTTT; CDR3 protein: CASLAPGSTDTQYF
clone size: .; V gene: TRBV5-1; D gene: .; J gene: TRBJ1-2; CDR3 DNA: TGCGCCAGCAGCTTGGATGGGGGCGAAACCTATGGCTACACCTTC; CDR3 protein: CASSLDGGETYGYTF
clone size: few; V gene: TRBV29-1; D gene: TRBD2; J gene: TRBJ2-7; CDR3 DNA: TGCAGCTCGAGCGGGGCCGCCTACGAGCAGTACTTC; CDR3 protein: CSSSGAAYEQYF
clone size: few; V gene: TRBV7-9; D gene: TRBD2; J gene: TRBJ2-7; CDR3 DNA: TGTGCCAGCAGCAGCGGGGTCGGGAGCGTCTCCTACGAGCAGTACTTC; CDR3 protein: CASSSGVGSVSYEQYF
clone size: .; V gene: TRBV29-1; D gene: TRBD1; J gene: TRBJ2-3; CDR3 DNA: TGCAGCGTAGCCAGACAGGGATCCACAGATACGCAGTATTTT; CDR3 protein: CSVARQGSTDTQYF
clone size: few; V gene: TRBV5-4; D gene: .; J gene: TRBJ2-3; CDR3 DNA: TGTGCCAGCAGCTCGGACCAAGATACGCAGTATTTT; CDR3 protein: CASSSDQDTQYF
clone size: .; V gene: TRBV6-1; D gene: .; J gene: TRBJ2-4; CDR3 DNA: TGTGCCAGCAGTGACGGGACACTCAGAGCCAAAAACATTCAGTACTTC; CDR3 protein: CASSDGTLRAKNIQYF
clone size: once; V gene: TRBV20-1; D gene: .; J gene: TRBJ2-5; CDR3 DNA: TGCAGTGCAACTTACGGAGAGACCCAGTACTTC; CDR3 protein: CSATYGETQYF
clone size: few; V gene: TRBV30; D gene: .; J gene: TRBJ1-1; CDR3 DNA: TGTGCCTGGACCTTTTCGAACACTGAAGCTTTCTTT; CDR3 protein: CAWTFSNTEAFF
clone size: few; V gene: TRBV14; D gene: .; J gene: TRBJ2-3; CDR3 DNA: TGTGCCAGCAGTCATACAGATACGCAGTATTTT; CDR3 protein: CASSHTDTQYF
clone size: .; V gene: TRBV5-1; D gene: .; J gene: TRBJ1-1; CDR3 DNA: TGCGCCAGCAGCTTGGAGGCGGGTTACGGTGAAGCTTTCTTT; CDR3 protein: CASSLEAGYGEAFF
clone size: .; V gene: TRBV30; D gene: .; J gene: TRBJ1-1; CDR3 DNA: TGTGCCCACTCGGCGTTAGGGAACACTGAAGCTTTCTTT; CDR3 protein: CAHSALGNTEAFF